One sample yielded the 9 T cell receptor beta chains listed below, sequenced in a study of T cell responses to AZD1222 COVID-19 vaccine. Here immunoSEQ multiplex PCR was the method, and the copy in TCRdb shows in-frame clones only, minus some. The sample has around 140,000 clones, 80% to 95% seen once. The sample in question was peripheral blood, obtained on day 0 of AZD1222 vaccination. The receptors were sampled from an adult in good health.

The V and J genes are TRBV6-5 and TRBJ1-5; TRBD1 agrees at 8 bases. V shed 7 bases and J 4 bases; nucleotides not matched to a gene: 3. In germline, CDR1 is MNHEY, CDR2 SVGAGI. This CDR3 comprises 13 residues. In DNA, the CDR3 is TGTGCCAGCACAGGGGGCGAAAATCAGCCCCAGCATTTT. Translated: CASTGGENQPQHF.

The chain joins TRBV7-9 to TRBJ2-3; D might be TRBD2 (6 bases). The V end was cut by 5 bases, the J end by 3 bases, with 12 bases between. This CDR3 spans 14 amino acids. Germline CDR1 reads SEHNR; CDR2 reads FQNEAQ (reference sequence). The CDR3 nucleotides read TGTGCCAGCAGCGGCGGACTAAATACAGATACGCAGTATTTT. Translating it yields CASSGGLNTDTQYF.

The chain has TRBV18 and TRBJ2-1; 8 nucleotides align to TRBD1. The V segment lost 2 bases and the J segment 4 bases; nucleotides outside the gene matches: 7. CDR1 KGHSH and CDR2 LQKENI come from the germline V gene. The CDR3 has 16 amino acids. The CDR3 DNA reads TGTGCCAGCTCACCATCTACGACAGGGGCTTACAATGAGCAGTTCTTC. Translated: CASSPSTTGAYNEQFF.

V is TRBV6-5 and J is TRBJ1-6; TRBD1 is a possible D gene (5 bases). Germline V gene sequence: CDR1 MNHEY, CDR2 SVGAGI. There are 15 residues in the CDR3. The V end was cut by 4 bases, the J end by 8 bases, with 15 bases between. The CDR3 is CASSLGAGRDSPLHF. The CDR3 coding sequence is TGTGCCAGCAGTTTAGGGGCTGGTAGGGATTCACCCCTCCACTTT.

This chain uses TRBV5-1 with TRBJ2-2; possibly TRBD1 for D (5 bases). Germline lookup yields CDR1 SGHRS and CDR2 YFSETQ. There are 15 residues in the CDR3. Trimming removed 2 bases from V and 5 bases from J, with 13 bases in between. CDR3 nucleotides: TGCGCCAGCAGCTTCACCAGGGTGGAAACCGGGGAGCTGTTTTTT. Amino acids: CASSFTRVETGELFF.

The chain joins TRBV2 to TRBJ2-7, with TRBD1 identical over 10 bases. With 8 bases clipped from V and 7 bases from J, the junction kept 11 bases outside the gene matches. Germline loops: CDR1 SNHLY, CDR2 FYNNEI. The CDR3 has 14 amino acids. This chain's CDR3 is CASRNDRGQGEQYF. For the CDR3, the DNA is TGTGCCAGCCGCAATGACAGGGGGCAGGGGGAGCAGTACTTC.

The rearrangement uses TRBV5-5 and TRBJ2-3; perhaps TRBD2 as D (6 bases). The CDR3 extends over 13 amino acids. Germline V gives CDR1 SGHKS, CDR2 YYEKEE (reference sequence). Trimming took 5 bases from V and 5 from J, leaving 12 bases between them. The CDR3 sequence is CASRAGILDTQYF. In DNA form, the CDR3 reads TGTGCCAGCAGGGCGGGAATATTAGATACGCAGTATTTT.

The chain is built from TRBV7-9 and TRBJ1-2; unclear D gene. CDR1 is SEHNR, CDR2 FQNEAQ, per germline (reference sequence). CDR3 length equals 13 residues. V was shortened by 5 bases and J by 7 bases, with 14 bases between the two germline ends. Here the CDR3 DNA reads TGTGCCAGCAGCCCGCCCCAAGCCGGTGGCTACACCTTC. It encodes CASSPPQAGGYTF.

J is TRBJ1-4 and V is TRBV4-1; no clear D gene. With 1 base removed from V and 3 bases from J, the gap between germline ends came to 6 bases. The CDR3 totals 14 residues. Per germline, CDR1 MGHRA and CDR2 YSYEKL. CDR3 in DNA: TGCGCCAGCAGCCAAGGATCTTCTAATGAAAAACTGTTTTTT. This sequence encodes CASSQGSSNEKLFF.